The present T cell receptor (beta chain) was sequenced within a study of Ad26.COV2.S vaccination and SARS-CoV-2 variants. Study at large: The donor participated in the COV1001 trial, in its Ad26.COV2.S arm.

TCRdb keeps only in-frame clones here, not all; method: immunoSEQ multiplex PCR. Seen here are 400,000 to 450,000 clones, around nine tenths observed once, and the top ten hold more than 9%. The ends were cut back, 1 base at V and 6 bases at J, with 9 bases in the middle. Germline CDR1 is SGHVS and CDR2 is FQNEAQ. This CDR3 comprises 13 residues. Treatment specified: roughly 19 received Ad26.COV2.S at low or high dose, single or two shots; about 5 received placebo; per-sample allocation not given. Following the first vaccine or placebo injection, samples were taken on day 63. The chain employs TRBV7-8 and TRBJ1-2, with D possibly TRBD1 on 6 matching bases. This material consisted of peripheral blood, taken in a trial of Ad26.COV2.S vaccine versus placebo. The clonotype originates from a person aged 18 to 59 who received the Ad26.COV2.S COVID-19 vaccine or a placebo. The CDR3 bases are TGTGCCAGCAGCTTAGGGGGGGCGGATGGCTACACCTTC. Translated: CASSLGGADGYTF.